These T cell receptor beta chains were read from a single sample in a study of blood T cell repertoires in COVID-19. Sequencing was performed with immunoSEQ multiplex PCR; in TCRdb, only in-frame clones are kept and a portion is missing. The sample contains 250,000 to 350,000 clones, over 75% of which appear only once. The sample was peripheral blood. The receptors come from a woman aged 55-70 years with acute or convalescent COVID-19. The CDR3 runs from the conserved cysteine through the conserved F or W. A D gene is named only where the DNA matches it firmly. Expanded clones get a size class; other rows say once, few or many, or leave the size out.

abundance: -
v_gene: TRBV19
j_gene: TRBJ1-2
d_gene: TRBD1
CDR3aa: CASRGTGGLYGYTF
CDR3nt: TGTGCCAGTAGGGGGACAGGGGGTCTCTATGGCTACACCTTC

abundance: -
v_gene: TRBV10-3
j_gene: TRBJ2-1
d_gene: TRBD1
CDR3aa: CATGTGGYNEQFF
CDR3nt: TGTGCCACTGGGACAGGGGGATACAATGAGCAGTTCTTC

abundance: -
v_gene: TRBV4-2
j_gene: TRBJ1-6
d_gene: -
CDR3aa: CASSQEIDRNSPLHF
CDR3nt: TGTGCCAGCAGCCAAGAGATTGACAGAAATTCACCCCTCCACTTT

abundance: -
v_gene: TRBV7-2
j_gene: TRBJ2-7
d_gene: TRBD2
CDR3aa: CASSSIMDSLAGALYEQYF
CDR3nt: TGTGCCAGCAGCTCGATCATGGATTCTCTAGCGGGGGCCCTCTACGAGCAGTACTTC

abundance: -
v_gene: TRBV28
j_gene: TRBJ1-4
d_gene: -
CDR3aa: CASSLVGGNEKLFF
CDR3nt: TGTGCCAGCAGTTTAGTGGGCGGGAACGAAAAACTGTTTTTT

abundance: -
v_gene: TRBV6-2/TRBV6-3
j_gene: TRBJ2-7
d_gene: TRBD2
CDR3aa: CASSYLAGSPTEQYF
CDR3nt: TGTGCCAGCAGTTACCTAGCGGGATCGCCTACCGAGCAGTACTTC

abundance: -
v_gene: TRBV7-7
j_gene: TRBJ2-1
d_gene: -
CDR3aa: CASSSGTLAYNEQFF
CDR3nt: TGTGCCAGCAGCTCCGGGACATTAGCCTACAATGAGCAGTTCTTC

abundance: -
v_gene: TRBV28
j_gene: TRBJ2-7
d_gene: -
CDR3aa: CASSLPSGYEQYF
CDR3nt: TGTGCCAGCAGTCTACCTTCCGGTTACGAGCAGTACTTC

abundance: few
v_gene: TRBV5-4
j_gene: TRBJ2-1
d_gene: -
CDR3aa: CASSSRWEQFF
CDR3nt: TGTGCCAGCAGCTCACGGTGGGAGCAGTTCTTC

abundance: few
v_gene: TRBV3-1/TRBV3-2
j_gene: TRBJ2-1
d_gene: TRBD2
CDR3aa: CASSPGGGFEQFF
CDR3nt: TGTGCCAGCAGCCCGGGGGGGGGCTTTGAGCAGTTCTTC

abundance: -
v_gene: TRBV7-6
j_gene: TRBJ2-7
d_gene: -
CDR3aa: CASSPTVSPFYEQYF
CDR3nt: TGTGCCAGCAGCCCGACAGTTAGTCCTTTCTACGAGCAGTACTTC

abundance: -
v_gene: TRBV4-3
j_gene: TRBJ2-7
d_gene: -
CDR3aa: CASSQGLSAAEQYF
CDR3nt: TGCGCCAGCAGCCAAGGACTATCCGCGGCCGAGCAGTACTTC

abundance: -
v_gene: TRBV19
j_gene: TRBJ2-1
d_gene: TRBD2
CDR3aa: CASSMGGLADQSSYNEQFF
CDR3nt: TGTGCCAGTAGTATGGGTGGGCTAGCGGACCAAAGCTCCTACAATGAGCAGTTCTTC

abundance: -
v_gene: TRBV5-1
j_gene: TRBJ1-2
d_gene: TRBD1
CDR3aa: CASSLAPGQSNYGYTF
CDR3nt: TGCGCCAGCAGCTTGGCCCCGGGACAGAGTAACTATGGCTACACCTTC

abundance: once
v_gene: TRBV10-3
j_gene: TRBJ1-5
d_gene: -
CDR3aa: CAISQGTAVSNQPQHF
CDR3nt: TGTGCCATCAGCCAGGGGACGGCGGTTAGCAATCAGCCCCAGCATTTT

abundance: -
v_gene: TRBV2
j_gene: TRBJ2-6
d_gene: -
CDR3aa: CASSESGTGANVLTF
CDR3nt: TGTGCCAGCAGTGAATCAGGGACTGGGGCCAACGTCCTGACTTTC

abundance: -
v_gene: TRBV2
j_gene: TRBJ1-4
d_gene: TRBD1
CDR3aa: CASRPGTDEKLFF
CDR3nt: TGTGCCAGCAGGCCCGGGACAGATGAAAAACTGTTTTTT

abundance: -
v_gene: TRBV27
j_gene: TRBJ2-7
d_gene: TRBD2
CDR3aa: CASGIAGEQYF
CDR3nt: TGTGCCAGTGGAATAGCGGGGGAGCAGTACTTC

abundance: -
v_gene: TRBV19
j_gene: TRBJ2-3
d_gene: -
CDR3aa: CASSIAGSPDTQYF
CDR3nt: TGTGCCAGTAGTATTGCCGGGAGTCCAGATACGCAGTATTTT

abundance: few
v_gene: TRBV10-3
j_gene: TRBJ1-1
d_gene: -
CDR3aa: CAGGMDTEAFF
CDR3nt: TGTGCCGGCGGGATGGACACTGAAGCTTTCTTT

abundance: -
v_gene: TRBV13
j_gene: TRBJ1-2
d_gene: -
CDR3aa: CASSDRKGYTF
CDR3nt: TGTGCCAGCAGTGACAGGAAGGGCTACACCTTC

abundance: -
v_gene: TRBV6-5
j_gene: TRBJ2-1
d_gene: TRBD1
CDR3aa: CASSRDRVMNEQFF
CDR3nt: TGTGCCAGCAGTCGGGACAGGGTGATGAATGAGCAGTTCTTC

abundance: -
v_gene: TRBV27
j_gene: TRBJ1-5
d_gene: TRBD1
CDR3aa: CASGDSRSNQPQHF
CDR3nt: TGTGCCAGCGGGGACAGTCGGAGCAATCAGCCCCAGCATTTT

abundance: once
v_gene: TRBV19
j_gene: TRBJ1-2
d_gene: -
CDR3aa: CASSRIGEANYGYTF
CDR3nt: TGTGCCAGTAGTCGTATCGGGGAAGCTAACTATGGCTACACCTTC

abundance: -
v_gene: TRBV7-2
j_gene: TRBJ2-1
d_gene: TRBD2
CDR3aa: CASSLGLAGTNEQFF
CDR3nt: TGTGCCAGCAGCCTGGGACTAGCGGGAACCAATGAGCAGTTCTTC

abundance: -
v_gene: TRBV25-1
j_gene: TRBJ2-1
d_gene: -
CDR3aa: CASSLSLATRGKQFF
CDR3nt: TGTGCCAGCAGCCTCTCCCTCGCGACGCGCGGCAAGCAGTTCTTC

abundance: once
v_gene: TRBV6-2/TRBV6-3
j_gene: TRBJ1-6
d_gene: -
CDR3aa: CASSFPELIWDNSPLHF
CDR3nt: TGTGCCAGCAGTTTCCCGGAGCTTATATGGGATAATTCACCCCTCCACTTT

abundance: -
v_gene: TRBV18
j_gene: TRBJ2-1
d_gene: TRBD2
CDR3aa: CASSPQGAGNEQFF
CDR3nt: TGTGCCAGCTCACCGCAGGGAGCGGGAAATGAGCAGTTCTTC

abundance: -
v_gene: TRBV7-7
j_gene: TRBJ1-3
d_gene: TRBD1
CDR3aa: CASSPDRVAGNTIYF
CDR3nt: TGTGCCAGCAGCCCGGACAGGGTGGCTGGAAACACCATATATTTT

abundance: -
v_gene: TRBV28
j_gene: TRBJ2-1
d_gene: -
CDR3aa: CASSSSAFTEQFF
CDR3nt: TGTGCCAGCAGTTCCTCCGCGTTTACTGAGCAGTTCTTC